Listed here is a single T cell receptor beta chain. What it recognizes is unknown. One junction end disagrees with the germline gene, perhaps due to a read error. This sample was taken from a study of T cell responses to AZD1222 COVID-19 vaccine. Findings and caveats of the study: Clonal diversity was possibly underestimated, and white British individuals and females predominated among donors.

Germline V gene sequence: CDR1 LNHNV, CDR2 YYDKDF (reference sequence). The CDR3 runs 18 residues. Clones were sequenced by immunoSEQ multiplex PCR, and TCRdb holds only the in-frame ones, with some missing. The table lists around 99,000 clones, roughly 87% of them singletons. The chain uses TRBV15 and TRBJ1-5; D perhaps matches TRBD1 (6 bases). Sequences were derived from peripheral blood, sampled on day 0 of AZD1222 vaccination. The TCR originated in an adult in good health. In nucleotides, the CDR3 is TGTGCCACCAGCAGGGACCTGCGAGAGGGTGGGGGCCGTATGGGTCTCCTTTTT. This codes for CATSRDLREGGGRMGLLF.